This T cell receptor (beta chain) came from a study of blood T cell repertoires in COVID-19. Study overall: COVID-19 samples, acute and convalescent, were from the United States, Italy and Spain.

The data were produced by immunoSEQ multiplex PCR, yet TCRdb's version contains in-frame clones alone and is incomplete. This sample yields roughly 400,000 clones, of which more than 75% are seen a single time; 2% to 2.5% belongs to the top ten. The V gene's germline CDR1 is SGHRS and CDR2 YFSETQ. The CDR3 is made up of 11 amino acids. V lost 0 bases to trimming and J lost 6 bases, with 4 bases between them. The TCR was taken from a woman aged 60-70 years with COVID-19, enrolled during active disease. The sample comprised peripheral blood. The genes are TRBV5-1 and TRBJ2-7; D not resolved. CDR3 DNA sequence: TGCGCCAGCAGCTTGGCGGGCGAGCAGTACTTC. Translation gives CASSLAGEQYF.